The sequence of this TCR beta chain was determined in a study of T-cell reconstitution after alpha-beta-depleted transplantation in children listed by TCRdb under 2016. Looking at the study overall: Using TCR repertoire profiling, the study quantitatively followed how T-cell immune reconstitution unfolded in children after TCRalphabeta/CD19-depleted allogeneic hematopoietic cell transplantation. Paper-wide results and their limitations: About two months after transplant, the apparently early recovery of alphabetaT-cell counts reportedly depended on just several hundred clones that had expanded rapidly and came from non-depleted graft cells. The high TCRbeta diversity at day 60 in some patients was ascribed to recipient T cells and intrathymic progenitors that had survived conditioning. Over subsequent months, a decline in hyperexpanded clone frequencies was noted, and after one year, T-cell counts and TCRbeta diversity were mostly ascribed to newly produced T cells.

Details on this clonotype: Its binding antigen is unknown. No base quality information exists; no much larger clone differs at one position.

The sample's treatment or condition label, in plain terms: allogeneic hematopoietic cell transplantation with graft depleted of TCRalphabeta T cells and CD19 B cells. The transplant recipients were children given TCRalphabeta/CD19-depleted allogeneic hematopoietic cell grafts. Receptors were amplified or captured by PCR. Sequenced on an Illumina HiSeq 2500. TCR library preparation used molecular barcoding, with unique molecular identifiers applied to normalize quantification of the TCRbeta repertoire. TCRdb redid the processing of the public reads, applying fastp at Q25 and MiXCR, and retained in-frame beta chains. Identical CDR3 protein sequences are pooled into one entry, listed with their most common genes and DNA. Counted in this sample were about 98,000 distinct CDR3 sequences; 6% to 9% of them appeared once. The top ten hold about 17% of the sample. The junction shows trimming of 3 bases on V and 0 bases on J, plus 8 bases between the germline ends. The germline V gene (reference sequence) sets CDR1 to SEHNR and CDR2 to FQNEAQ. From the cysteine through the phenylalanine, the CDR3 covers 14 amino acids. The sequence is cut down to CDR3 DNA, 42 bases in frame from base 1.

Sequenced material: PBMCs, taken before TCRalphabeta/CD19-depleted stem cell transplant. This TCR was recovered from a boy aged 2 to 10 with acute lymphoblastic leukemia, due to receive a stem cell transplant. The chain employs TRBV7-9 and TRBJ1-1; the D gene cannot be named for sure. CDR3 protein: CASSFSGVNTEAFF. In nucleotides, the sequence is TGTGCCAGCAGCTTTAGTGGCGTGAACACTGAAGCTTTCTTT. The full variable domain, with segments outside the CDR3 supplied by the reference TRBV7-9 and TRBJ1-1 proteins, appears as DTGVSQNPRHKITKRGQNVTFRCDPISEHNRLYWYRQTLGQGPEFLTYFQNEAQLEKSRLLSDRFSAERPKGSFSTLEIQRTEQGDSAMYLCASSFSGVNTEAFFGQGTRLTVV.